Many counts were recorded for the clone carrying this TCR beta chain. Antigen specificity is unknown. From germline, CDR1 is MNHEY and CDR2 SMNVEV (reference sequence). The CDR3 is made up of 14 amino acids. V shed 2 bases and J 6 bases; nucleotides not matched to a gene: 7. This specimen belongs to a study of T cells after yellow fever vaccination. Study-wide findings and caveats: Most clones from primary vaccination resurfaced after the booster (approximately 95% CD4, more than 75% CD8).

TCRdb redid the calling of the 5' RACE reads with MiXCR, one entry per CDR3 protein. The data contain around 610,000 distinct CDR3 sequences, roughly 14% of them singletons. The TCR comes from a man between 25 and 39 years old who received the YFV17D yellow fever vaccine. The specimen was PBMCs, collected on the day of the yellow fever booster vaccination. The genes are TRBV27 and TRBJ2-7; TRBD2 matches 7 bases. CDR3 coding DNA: TGTGCCAGCAGTTTAGTCCTGGGGGGGGGCGAGCAGTACTTC. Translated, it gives CASSLVLGGGEQYF.